Listed below are T cell receptor beta chains from one sample, sequenced in a study of cytomegalovirus exposure and HLA in healthy donors. The repertoire was sequenced with immunoSEQ multiplex PCR; TCRdb's copy has only in-frame clones and lacks some. Of 130,000 or so clones listed, about 77% were seen once; the top ten hold around 1.2%. What was sequenced was PBMCs. The receptors were sampled from a man aged 50-60 years in good health and CMV-seronegative. The CDR3 runs from the conserved cysteine through the conserved F or W. Each record gives: J gene, clone size, V gene, D gene, CDR3 DNA, CDR3 protein. The D gene is left open where the match is weak. Some rows have no size entry. The others give once, few or many, or a class for an expanded clone.

>TRBJ2-1|NA|TRBV10-3|TRBD2
TGTGCCATCAGTGAGTCTGCGGGAGTACCCCTGCAGTTCTTC
CAISESAGVPLQFF
>TRBJ2-7|few|TRBV10-3|NA
TGTGCCATCAGTGAGTCGGGAGGAGGACTCGAGCAGTACTTC
CAISESGGGLEQYF
>TRBJ2-1|NA|TRBV7-7|TRBD2
TGTGCTAGCAGCCCCGGTCCGCTAGCGGGTTTCAATGAGCAGTTCTTC
CASSPGPLAGFNEQFF
>TRBJ1-2|NA|TRBV5-1|TRBD1
TGCGCCAGCAGCCGCTACGAAAGCAGGGGGCAAGGGAACTATGGCTACACCTTC
CASSRYESRGQGNYGYTF
>TRBJ1-6|NA|TRBV5-6|TRBD1
TGTGCCAGCAGCCGCGACAGGACAGGGGTTTCACCCCTCCACTTT
CASSRDRTGVSPLHF
>TRBJ2-3|NA|TRBV5-6|TRBD2
TGTGCCAGCAACTTGGGTCGGACTAGCGGTCTCACAGATACGCAGTATTTT
CASNLGRTSGLTDTQYF
>TRBJ1-1|NA|TRBV20-1|NA
TGCAGTGCCCTAGGGGGAACTGAAGCTTTCTTT
CSALGGTEAFF
>TRBJ2-3|NA|TRBV28|TRBD2
TGTGCCAGCAGTACCAGCGGGGTGCGGGGTACGCAGTATTTT
CASSTSGVRGTQYF
>TRBJ2-1|NA|TRBV19|TRBD1
TGTGCCAGTAGTAGGGACAGCTCCTACAATGAGCAGTTCTTC
CASSRDSSYNEQFF
>TRBJ1-1|NA|TRBV6-5|NA
TGTGCCAGCATCTCCCCTATGAACACTGAAGCTTTCTTT
CASISPMNTEAFF
>TRBJ1-2|NA|TRBV28|TRBD1
TGTGCCAGCAGTTATCAGAGGACAGGGAACTATGGCTACACCTTC
CASSYQRTGNYGYTF
>TRBJ2-7|NA|TRBV2|NA
TGTGCCAGCAGTGTAGGGGATCTAGCCTACGAGCAGTACTTC
CASSVGDLAYEQYF
>TRBJ2-2|few|TRBV29-1|NA
TGCAGCGTTGATCGGGGGAGCACCGGGGAGCTGTTTTTT
CSVDRGSTGELFF
>TRBJ2-3|NA|TRBV10-3|NA
TGTGCCATCTTGGGGGGAGCAGGGACAGATACGCAGTATTTT
CAILGGAGTDTQYF
>TRBJ1-5|NA|TRBV6-5|NA
TGTGCCAGCAGTTCCCGGGACATCTATCAGCCCCAGCATTTT
CASSSRDIYQPQHF
>TRBJ2-7|few|TRBV19|NA
TGTGCCAGCCTGGACAGTAATCGCTACGAGCAGTACTTC
CASLDSNRYEQYF
>TRBJ2-7|NA|TRBV9|TRBD2
TGTGCCAGCAGCGTAGGCGGGGGGGGAGCCTACGAGCAGTACTTC
CASSVGGGGAYEQYF
>TRBJ2-5|NA|TRBV5-1|NA
TGCGCCAGCAGCTTGGGGACAGCCAAAGAGACCCAGTACTTC
CASSLGTAKETQYF
>TRBJ2-5|NA|TRBV28|TRBD2
TGTGCCAGCAGTTCCGGACTAGTGGAGACCCAGTACTTC
CASSSGLVETQYF
>TRBJ1-1|NA|TRBV14|NA
TGTGCCAGCAGCCCGGACAGATTGAACATTGAAGCTTTCTTT
CASSPDRLNIEAFF
>TRBJ2-1|NA|TRBV11-2|TRBD2
TGTGCCAGCAGCACTCAGCGGGAGGGCCACAATGAGCAGTTCTTC
CASSTQREGHNEQFF
>TRBJ1-2|once|TRBV30|TRBD1
TGTGCCTGGGGGACAGGGCAGAACTATGGCTACACCTTC
CAWGTGQNYGYTF
>TRBJ2-5|NA|TRBV28|NA
TGTGCCAGCAGCCAACGGAGTGAGACCCAGTACTTC
CASSQRSETQYF
>TRBJ2-3|few|TRBV5-1|NA
TGCGCCAGCAGCTTGACACCCTTCACAGATACGCAGTATTTT
CASSLTPFTDTQYF
>TRBJ2-5|NA|TRBV27|NA
TGTGCCAGCAGTCGGGGGACAGAGATTTCCCTCCTGGGGGAGACCCAGTACTTC
CASSRGTEISLLGETQYF
>TRBJ2-3|NA|TRBV5-8|TRBD1
TGTGCCAGCAGCCCCTTCGCCGACGGGACAGTGAGAGATACGCAGTATTTT
CASSPFADGTVRDTQYF
>TRBJ2-7|NA|TRBV18|NA
TGTGCCAGCTCCTACACGGGCGGGACGGTGGGCGAGCAGTACTTC
CASSYTGGTVGEQYF
>TRBJ2-1|few|TRBV5-6|TRBD1
TGTGCCAGCAGCGAATGGACAGGGGGCGAGCTGAATGAGCAGTTCTTC
CASSEWTGGELNEQFF
>TRBJ2-7|NA|TRBV10-2|NA
TGCGCCAGCCTAGGGGCCCCCGCCTACGAGCAGTACTTC
CASLGAPAYEQYF
>TRBJ2-3|NA|TRBV9|NA
TGTGCCAGCAGCGTAGAAGGTGGGGAGGTCACAGATACGCAGTATTTT
CASSVEGGEVTDTQYF
>TRBJ2-1|NA|TRBV29-1|TRBD2
TGCAGCGCTTATTCCGGGACTAAGGCATACAATGAGCAGTTCTTC
CSAYSGTKAYNEQFF
>TRBJ2-5|NA|TRBV11-2|NA
TGTGCCAGCAGCTTGAGCGACAGACAAGAGACCCAGTACTTC
CASSLSDRQETQYF
>TRBJ2-7|NA|TRBV9|NA
TGTGCCAGCAGCGTAGACCCGGGGTCCTACGAGCAGTACTTC
CASSVDPGSYEQYF
>TRBJ1-1|NA|TRBV28|TRBD1
TGTGCCAGCAGTCCATGGACAGGGCTTAACACTGAAGCTTTCTTT
CASSPWTGLNTEAFF
>TRBJ2-7|NA|TRBV28|TRBD1
TGTGCCAGCAGCCCAGGGACAGGGTACGAGCAGTACTTC
CASSPGTGYEQYF
>TRBJ2-3|NA|TRBV30|NA
TGTGCCTGGAGTTTACTCACAGATACGCAGTATTTT
CAWSLLTDTQYF
>TRBJ2-1|NA|TRBV7-7|TRBD2
TGTGCTAGCAGTCCTAGCGGGAGGAGGGAGCAGTTCTTC
CASSPSGRREQFF